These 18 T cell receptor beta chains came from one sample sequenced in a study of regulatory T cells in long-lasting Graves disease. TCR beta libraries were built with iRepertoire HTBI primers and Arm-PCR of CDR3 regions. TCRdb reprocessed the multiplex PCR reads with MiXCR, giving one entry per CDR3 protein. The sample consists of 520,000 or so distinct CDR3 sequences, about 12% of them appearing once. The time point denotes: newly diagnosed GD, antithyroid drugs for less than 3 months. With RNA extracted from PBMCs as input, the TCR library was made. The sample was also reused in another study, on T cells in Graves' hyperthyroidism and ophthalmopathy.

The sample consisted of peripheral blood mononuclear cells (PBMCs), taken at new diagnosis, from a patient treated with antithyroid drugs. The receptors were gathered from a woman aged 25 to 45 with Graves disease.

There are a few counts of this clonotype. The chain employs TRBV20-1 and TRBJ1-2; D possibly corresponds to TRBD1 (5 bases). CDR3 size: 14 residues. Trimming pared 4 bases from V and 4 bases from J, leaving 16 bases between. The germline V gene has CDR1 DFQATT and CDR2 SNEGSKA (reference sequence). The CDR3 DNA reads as TGCAGTGCTACCGCCGACGCAGGGATCTATGGCTACACCTTC. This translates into CSATADAGIYGYTF.

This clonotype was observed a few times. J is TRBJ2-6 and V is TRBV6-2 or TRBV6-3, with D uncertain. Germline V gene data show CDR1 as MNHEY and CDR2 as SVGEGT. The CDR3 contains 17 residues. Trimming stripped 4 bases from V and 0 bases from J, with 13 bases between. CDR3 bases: TGTGCCAGCAGTTCCCCTCTCTCTCTCTCTGGGGCCAACGTCCTGACTTTC. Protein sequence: CASSSPLSLSGANVLTF.

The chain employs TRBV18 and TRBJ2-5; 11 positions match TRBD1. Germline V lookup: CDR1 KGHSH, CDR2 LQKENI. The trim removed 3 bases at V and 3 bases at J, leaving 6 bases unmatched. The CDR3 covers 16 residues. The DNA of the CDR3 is TGTGCCAGCTCACCGCGTCCGGGACAGGGGGAAGAGACCCAGTACTTC. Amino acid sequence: CASSPRPGQGEETQYF.

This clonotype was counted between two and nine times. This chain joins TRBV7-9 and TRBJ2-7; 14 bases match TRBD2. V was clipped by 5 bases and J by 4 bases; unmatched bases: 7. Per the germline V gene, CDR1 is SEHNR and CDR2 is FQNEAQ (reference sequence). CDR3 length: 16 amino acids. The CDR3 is CASSRRGLAGDYEQYF. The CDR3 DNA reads TGTGCCAGCAGCCGCCGGGGACTAGCGGGAGATTACGAGCAGTACTTC. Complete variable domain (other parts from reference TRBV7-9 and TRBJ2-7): DTGVSQNPRHKITKRGQNVTFRCDPISEHNRLYWYRQTLGQGPEFLTYFQNEAQLEKSRLLSDRFSAERPKGSFSTLEIQRTEQGDSAMYLCASSRRGLAGDYEQYFGPGTRLTVT.

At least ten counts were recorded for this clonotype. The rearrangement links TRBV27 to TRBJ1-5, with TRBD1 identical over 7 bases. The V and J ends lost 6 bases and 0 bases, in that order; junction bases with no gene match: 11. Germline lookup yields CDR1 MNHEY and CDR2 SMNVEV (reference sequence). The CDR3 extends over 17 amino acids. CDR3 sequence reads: CASRAHGTANSNQPQHF. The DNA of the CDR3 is TGTGCCAGCAGAGCCCATGGGACAGCGAATAGCAATCAGCCCCAGCATTTT.

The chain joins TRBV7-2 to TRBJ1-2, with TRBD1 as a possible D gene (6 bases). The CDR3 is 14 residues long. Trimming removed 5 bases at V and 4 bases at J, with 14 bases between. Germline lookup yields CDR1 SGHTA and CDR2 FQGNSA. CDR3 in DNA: TGTGCCAGCAGCCCCATTGGGGGGCCCTATGGCTACACCTTC. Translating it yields CASSPIGGPYGYTF.

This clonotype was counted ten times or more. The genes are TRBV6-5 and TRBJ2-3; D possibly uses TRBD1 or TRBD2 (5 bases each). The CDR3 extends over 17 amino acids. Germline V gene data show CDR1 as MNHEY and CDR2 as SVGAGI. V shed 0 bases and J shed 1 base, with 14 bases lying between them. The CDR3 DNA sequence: TGTGCCAGCAGTTACTCAGGCGCTACGGGACGCACAGATACGCAGTATTTT. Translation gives CASSYSGATGRTDTQYF.

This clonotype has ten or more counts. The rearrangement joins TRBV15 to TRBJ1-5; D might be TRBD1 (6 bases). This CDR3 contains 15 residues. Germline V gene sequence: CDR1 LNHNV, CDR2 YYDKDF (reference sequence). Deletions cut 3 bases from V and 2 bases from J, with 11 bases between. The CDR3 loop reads CATSSRGTGNQPQHF. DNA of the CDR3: TGTGCCACCAGCAGCAGGGGAACGGGCAATCAGCCCCAGCATTTT.

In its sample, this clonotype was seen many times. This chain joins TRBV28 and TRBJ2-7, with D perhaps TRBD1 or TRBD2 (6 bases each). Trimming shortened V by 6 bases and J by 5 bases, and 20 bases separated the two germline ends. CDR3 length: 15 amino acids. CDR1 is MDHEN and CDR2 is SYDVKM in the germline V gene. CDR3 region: CASRFGGPTNHEQYF. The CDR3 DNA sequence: TGTGCCAGCAGATTTGGGGGGCCTACCAACCACGAGCAGTACTTC.

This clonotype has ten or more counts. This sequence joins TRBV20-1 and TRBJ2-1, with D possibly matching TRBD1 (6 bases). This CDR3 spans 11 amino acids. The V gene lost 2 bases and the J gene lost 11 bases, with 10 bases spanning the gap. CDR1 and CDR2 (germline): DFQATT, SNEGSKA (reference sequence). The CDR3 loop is CSARTGQKQFF. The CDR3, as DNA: TGCAGTGCTAGAACAGGGCAAAAGCAGTTCTTC.

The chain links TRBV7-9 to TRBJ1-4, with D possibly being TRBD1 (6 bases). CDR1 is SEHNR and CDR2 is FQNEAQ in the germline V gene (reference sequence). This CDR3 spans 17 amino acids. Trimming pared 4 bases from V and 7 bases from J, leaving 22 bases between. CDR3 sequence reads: CASSSNLRTVRGEKLFF. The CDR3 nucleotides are TGTGCCAGCAGCTCCAACCTTCGGACAGTGAGGGGTGAAAAACTGTTTTTT.

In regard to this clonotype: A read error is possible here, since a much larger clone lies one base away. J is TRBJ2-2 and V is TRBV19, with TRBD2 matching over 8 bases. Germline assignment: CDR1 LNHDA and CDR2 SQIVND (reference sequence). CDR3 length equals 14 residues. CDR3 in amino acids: CASRREVATGGLFF. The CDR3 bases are TGTGCCAGTCGGCGGGAGGTGGCCACCGGGGGGCTGTTTTTT.

DNA of the CDR3: TGTGCCAGCAGTACGACAGGGGGACTTACTGAAGCTTTCTTT. Translating it yields CASSTTGGLTEAFF. The chain combines TRBV12-3 or TRBV12-4 with TRBJ1-1; 9 bases match TRBD1. The CDR3 is 14 amino acids. After removal of 5 bases from V and 5 bases from J, the junction contained 6 bases not matched to a gene.

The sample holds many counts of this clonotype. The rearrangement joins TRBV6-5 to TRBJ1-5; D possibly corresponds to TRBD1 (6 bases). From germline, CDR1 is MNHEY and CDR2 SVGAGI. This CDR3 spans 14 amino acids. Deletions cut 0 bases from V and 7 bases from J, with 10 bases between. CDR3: CASSYSGAPQPQHF. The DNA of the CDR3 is TGTGCCAGCAGTTACTCGGGGGCTCCCCAGCCCCAGCATTTT.

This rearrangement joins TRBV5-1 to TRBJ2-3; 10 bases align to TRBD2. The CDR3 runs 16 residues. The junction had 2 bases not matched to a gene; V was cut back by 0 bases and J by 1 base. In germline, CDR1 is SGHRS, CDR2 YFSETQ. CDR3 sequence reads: CASSLVAGGGTDTQYF. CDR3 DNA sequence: TGCGCCAGCAGCTTGGTAGCGGGAGGCGGCACAGATACGCAGTATTTT.

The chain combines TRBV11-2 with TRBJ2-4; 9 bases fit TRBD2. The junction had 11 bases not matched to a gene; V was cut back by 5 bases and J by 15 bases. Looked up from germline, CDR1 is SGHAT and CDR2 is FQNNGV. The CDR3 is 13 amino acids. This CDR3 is CASSLTVGLAPYF. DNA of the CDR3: TGTGCCAGCAGCCTAACGGTGGGACTAGCACCGTACTTC.

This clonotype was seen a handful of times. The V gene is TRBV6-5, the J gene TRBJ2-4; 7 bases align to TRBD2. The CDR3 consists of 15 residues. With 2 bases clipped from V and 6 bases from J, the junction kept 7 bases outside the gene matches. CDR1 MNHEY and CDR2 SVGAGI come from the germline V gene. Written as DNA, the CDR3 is TGTGCCAGCAGTTACGGCCTGGGGGGGGGAAACATTCAGTACTTC. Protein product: CASSYGLGGGNIQYF.

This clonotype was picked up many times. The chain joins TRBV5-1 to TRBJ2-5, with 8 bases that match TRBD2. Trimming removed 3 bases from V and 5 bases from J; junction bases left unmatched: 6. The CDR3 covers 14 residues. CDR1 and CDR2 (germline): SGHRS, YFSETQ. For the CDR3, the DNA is TGCGCCAGCAGCTCAGCGGGAGTTTTGGAGACCCAGTACTTC. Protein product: CASSSAGVLETQYF. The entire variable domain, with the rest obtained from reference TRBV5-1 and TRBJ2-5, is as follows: KAGVTQTPRYLIKTRGQQVTLSCSPISGHRSVSWYQQTPGQGLQFLFEYFSETQRNKGNFPGRFSGRQFSNSRSEMNVSTLELGDSALYLCASSSAGVLETQYFGPGTRLLVL.